The 8 T cell receptor beta chains presented below share a single source sample, sequenced in a study of OX40 agonist ivuxolimab in advanced cancers. TCRdb keeps only in-frame clones here, not all; method: immunoSEQ multiplex PCR. The table includes approximately 19,000 clones, 88% detected once. This specimen was CD4+ or CD8+ T cells sorted from blood, taken in a trial of the OX40 agonist ivuxolimab. Source of these receptors: an adult with an advanced solid tumor such as melanoma, head and neck, liver or kidney cancer.

The chain links TRBV7-9 to TRBJ1-5; D unresolved. Germline lookup yields CDR1 SEHNR and CDR2 FQNEAQ (reference sequence). Trimming removed 0 bases at V and 2 bases at J, with 11 bases between. This CDR3 spans 16 amino acids. The CDR3 loop reads CASSLAGTPGNQPQHF. CDR3 coding DNA: TGTGCCAGCAGCTTAGCCGGCACGCCGGGCAATCAGCCCCAGCATTTT.

By sample fraction, this clone is medium-sized. This sequence joins TRBV6-4 and TRBJ2-1; the D is unclear. Looked up from germline, CDR1 is MRHNA and CDR2 is SNTAGT. V was cut by 4 bases and J by 0 bases, with 4 bases left in between. The CDR3 length is 13 residues. The CDR3 DNA reads TGTGCCAGCAGTGCGGGCTCCTACAATGAGCAGTTCTTC. Translating it yields CASSAGSYNEQFF.

This chain connects TRBV7-8 to TRBJ2-1, with TRBD1 identical over 8 bases. The V segment lost 5 bases and the J segment 4 bases; nucleotides outside the gene matches: 10. The CDR3 length is 16 residues. CDR1 is SGHVS and CDR2 is FQNEAQ in the germline V gene. DNA of the CDR3: TGTGCCAGCAGCCCCGGACAGGGCTATTCATACAATGAGCAGTTCTTC. It codes for CASSPGQGYSYNEQFF.

J is TRBJ2-7 and V is TRBV27; D is unresolved. Germline values: CDR1 MNHEY, CDR2 SMNVEV (reference sequence). Trimming removed 5 bases from V and 3 bases from J, with 8 bases in between. The CDR3 has 12 amino acids. CDR3 residues: CASSNSNYEQYF. The CDR3 nucleotides read TGTGCCAGCAGTAACAGTAACTACGAGCAGTACTTC.

The table lists this clone with a count of one. This sequence joins TRBV6-4 and TRBJ2-1, with D tentatively TRBD2 (5 bases). V lost 1 base, J lost 9 bases, and 16 bases lay in between. CDR1 and CDR2 (germline): MRHNA, SNTAGT. This CDR3 is 15 amino acids long. CDR3 sequence reads: CASSDYGYEGSEQFF. The CDR3 bases are TGTGCCAGCAGTGACTATGGTTATGAGGGTAGTGAGCAGTTCTTC.

The V call is TRBV4-2, the J call TRBJ1-1, with TRBD1 identical over 8 bases. With 3 bases clipped from V and 4 bases from J, the junction kept 1 base outside the gene matches. The CDR3 loop spans 13 amino acids. Germline CDR1 reads LGHNA; CDR2 reads YNFKEQ. In DNA, the CDR3 is TGTGCCAGCAGCCACGGACAGGGCACTGAAGCTTTCTTT. It codes for CASSHGQGTEAFF.

The genes are TRBV27 and TRBJ2-1; 10 bases are shared with TRBD2. This CDR3 has 16 residues. V lost 0 bases to trimming and J lost 4 bases; unmatched junction nucleotides: 3. Germline CDR1 is MNHEY and CDR2 is SMNVEV (reference sequence). This chain's CDR3 is CASSLSTSGYYNEQFF. In DNA, the CDR3 is TGTGCCAGCAGTTTATCGACTAGCGGGTATTACAATGAGCAGTTCTTC.

This chain joins TRBV5-5 and TRBJ1-5; D is unclear. With 0 bases removed from V and 3 bases from J, the gap between germline ends came to 4 bases. Germline loops: CDR1 SGHKS, CDR2 YYEKEE (reference sequence). The CDR3 is made up of 13 amino acids. CDR3 nucleotides: TGTGCCAGCAGCTTGGGGCCCAATCAGCCCCAGCATTTT. Encoded protein: CASSLGPNQPQHF.